Listed here are 22 T cell receptor beta chains from one sample, sequenced in a study of PD-1 blockade in classical Hodgkin lymphoma. Following autologous stem cell transplantation, relapse occurred in every patient, and exposure to brentuximab vedotin varied. Method: immunoSEQ multiplex PCR; TCRdb's copy keeps in-frame clones and lacks some. The table lists approximately 12,000 clones, almost 85% of them singletons. Here the sequenced sample was peripheral blood mononuclear cells (PBMCs), taken before the second cycle of nivolumab. All receptors derive from a human donor with classical Hodgkin lymphoma.

The rearrangement uses TRBV7-6 and TRBJ1-2; D unclear. The germline gives CDR1 SGHVS, CDR2 FNYEAQ. This CDR3 contains 15 residues. V shed 5 bases and J shed 8 bases, with 21 bases lying between them. The chain's CDR3 is CASSSVVHPTGGYTF. CDR3 sequence (DNA): TGTGCCAGCAGCAGCGTGGTGCACCCCACGGGGGGCTACACCTTC.

This rearrangement joins TRBV13 to TRBJ2-5, with 7 bases identical to TRBD1. V lost 0 bases to trimming and J lost 1 base; unmatched junction nucleotides: 2. The CDR3 runs to 15 residues. The germline CDR1 and CDR2 sequences are PRHDT and FYEKMQ (reference sequence). The CDR3 DNA reads as TGTGCCAGCAGCTTAGGCAGGGGGATCCAAGAGACCCAGTACTTC. It specifies CASSLGRGIQETQYF.

This chain connects TRBV2 to TRBJ2-1; 7 nucleotides match TRBD2. This CDR3 is 13 amino acids long. Losses at the gene ends were 11 bases for V and 0 bases for J; bases not matched to a gene: 4. Per germline, CDR1 SNHLY and CDR2 FYNNEI. DNA for the CDR3: TGTGCCGGTAGCGGGTCCTCCTACAATGAGCAGTTCTTC. It encodes CAGSGSSYNEQFF.

The rearrangement uses TRBV7-9 and TRBJ1-6; possible D gene TRBD1, 5 bases. V shed 5 bases and J shed 10 bases, with 15 bases lying between them. Germline CDR1 is SEHNR and CDR2 is FQNEAQ (reference sequence). The length of the CDR3 is 14 residues. In nucleotides, the CDR3 is TGTGCCAGCAGCGGACTCCGGGGGGAATCACCCCTCCACTTT. Its translation is CASSGLRGESPLHF.

The CDR3 reads CASTLGNTIYF. CDR3 sequence (DNA): TGTGCCAGCACTCTCGGAAACACCATATATTTT. The chain links TRBV6-1 to TRBJ1-3, with unresolved D. This CDR3 has 11 amino acids. Between the trimmed V and J ends, which lost 7 bases and 4 bases, there was a span of 5 bases. Germline loops: CDR1 MNHNS, CDR2 SASEGT.

The V and J genes are TRBV5-6 and TRBJ2-5; the D gene is possibly TRBD2 (5 bases). V was cut by 5 bases and J by 0 bases, with 11 bases left in between. The CDR3 contains 14 residues. Germline V gene data show CDR1 as SGHDT and CDR2 as YYEEEE. For the CDR3, the DNA is TGTGCCAGCAGTCTTTGGGAGTACCAAGAGACCCAGTACTTC. It codes for CASSLWEYQETQYF.

This rearrangement joins TRBV28 to TRBJ1-1, with D unclear. Germline V gives CDR1 MDHEN, CDR2 SYDVKM. The V gene lost 8 bases and the J gene lost 8 bases, with 15 bases spanning the gap. This CDR3 contains 12 residues. The CDR3 here is CASPNPQSEAFF. The CDR3 DNA follows: TGTGCCAGCCCTAACCCACAGAGCGAAGCTTTCTTT.

This chain links TRBV28 with TRBJ1-5, with D hard to call. The germline V gene has CDR1 MDHEN and CDR2 SYDVKM. The CDR3 covers 15 residues. With 3 bases removed from V and 4 bases from J, the gap between germline ends came to 13 bases. CDR3: CASSLPSGLNQPQHF. As DNA, the CDR3 is TGTGCCAGCAGTTTGCCGTCAGGCTTAAATCAGCCCCAGCATTTT.

This sequence joins TRBV18 and TRBJ1-2; 7 nucleotides line up with TRBD1. Germline loops: CDR1 KGHSH, CDR2 LQKENI. The CDR3 contains 14 residues. The J segment lost 3 bases and the V segment lost 4 bases, leaving 5 bases of the junction unmatched. The CDR3 reads CASSLTGDDYGYTF. The CDR3 coding sequence is TGTGCCAGCTCACTCACAGGGGACGACTATGGCTACACCTTC.

This chain joins TRBV27 and TRBJ2-5, with 16 bases aligning to TRBD2. The CDR3 is made up of 19 amino acids. V was pared by 5 bases and J by 3 bases, with 12 bases of the junction left unmatched. Germline CDR1 reads MNHEY; CDR2 reads SMNVEV (reference sequence). CDR3 sequence reads: CASSHLGLAGGPGKETQYF. The CDR3 DNA reads as TGTGCCAGCAGTCACCTGGGACTAGCGGGGGGGCCAGGTAAAGAGACCCAGTACTTC.

The chain is built from TRBV29-1 and TRBJ1-2, with D perhaps TRBD1 (6 bases). The V and J ends lost 3 bases and 7 bases respectively, with 12 bases between them. The CDR3 is 12 residues long. Germline loops: CDR1 SQVTM, CDR2 ANQGSEA. CDR3 nucleotides: TGCAGCGTTGATCTCGGGGGCATTGGCTACACCTTC. Amino acid sequence: CSVDLGGIGYTF.

This chain links TRBV19 with TRBJ1-2, with 7 bases aligning to TRBD1. The CDR3 loop spans 15 amino acids. The J segment lost 6 bases and the V segment lost 4 bases, leaving 11 bases of the junction unmatched. Germline V lookup: CDR1 LNHDA, CDR2 SQIVND (reference sequence). The CDR3 nucleotides read TGTGCCAGTAGTACCCTCGGGACAGCCCTTAATGGCTACACCTTC. This translates into CASSTLGTALNGYTF.

The chain recombines TRBV19 with TRBJ1-1; D not resolved. This CDR3 spans 12 amino acids. Germline-derived CDR1 and CDR2 are LNHDA and SQIVND (reference sequence). The V end was cut by 3 bases, the J end by 5 bases, with 7 bases between. In nucleotides, the CDR3 is TGTGCCAGTAGTATCCGGAGGACTGAAGCTTTCTTT. It translates to CASSIRRTEAFF.

This chain connects TRBV18 to TRBJ2-7; the match to TRBD2 covers 9 bases. Per the germline V gene, CDR1 is KGHSH and CDR2 is LQKENI. The V segment lost 4 bases and the J segment 4 bases; nucleotides outside the gene matches: 11. The CDR3 extends over 16 amino acids. DNA of the CDR3: TGTGCCAGCTCACAACACGTAGCGGGAGCCAGTTACGAGCAGTACTTC. Amino acids: CASSQHVAGASYEQYF.

This clone was counted between two and nine times. The J gene is TRBJ2-2, the V gene TRBV6-1; 7 positions match TRBD2. Germline CDR1 and CDR2: MNHNS and SASEGT. CDR3 length: 15 residues. V dropped 2 bases and J dropped 4; count of bases not matched to a gene: 4. The CDR3 DNA follows: TGTGCCAGCAGTGAATACGGGGGGTTCACCGGGGAGCTGTTTTTT. Translated, it gives CASSEYGGFTGELFF.

The CDR3, as DNA: TGCGCCAGCTTTGTCAACCAGCGAGAGACCCAGTACTTC. Its translation: CASFVNQRETQYF. The rearrangement uses TRBV5-1 and TRBJ2-5, with D unclear. The CDR3 loop spans 13 amino acids. In germline, CDR1 is SGHRS, CDR2 YFSETQ. Trimming shortened V by 7 bases and J by 4 bases, and 14 bases separated the two germline ends.

The table lists this clone with a few counts. The chain combines TRBV25-1 with TRBJ2-7; 8 bases agree with TRBD1. Trimming at V came to 2 bases and at J to 6 bases, leaving 6 bases not matched to a gene. Germline V lookup: CDR1 MGHDK, CDR2 SYGVNS. This CDR3 is 14 amino acids long. Written as DNA, the CDR3 is TGTGCCAGCAGTGAACGGGACAGGAGAGGCGAGCAGTACTTC. Its protein is CASSERDRRGEQYF.

This clone was picked up one time. The chain has TRBV18 and TRBJ1-5; D remains ambiguous. The CDR3 runs to 14 residues. The V gene lost 4 bases and the J gene lost 5 bases, with 12 bases spanning the gap. Germline V gene data show CDR1 as KGHSH and CDR2 as LQKENI. The CDR3 DNA sequence: TGTGCCAGCTCACGCGACGGGCAAGATCAGCCCCAGCATTTT. It codes for CASSRDGQDQPQHF.

V is TRBV7-2 and J is TRBJ2-7; D is perhaps TRBD2 (5 bases). The CDR3 totals 14 residues. V was shortened by 2 bases and J by 3 bases, with 11 bases between the two germline ends. Germline CDR1 SGHTA, CDR2 FQGNSA. The CDR3 DNA reads TGTGCCAGCAGCTTATATGAGGGCCACTACGAGCAGTACTTC. This gives the protein CASSLYEGHYEQYF.

This clone was recorded only once. The chain joins TRBV30 to TRBJ2-3, with 12 bases identical to TRBD1. Germline V CDR1 and CDR2: GTSNPN, SVGIG (reference sequence). V lost 2 bases to trimming and J lost 4 bases; unmatched junction nucleotides: 7. CDR3 length: 16 amino acids. CDR3 amino acids: CAWSTGTGGLSDTQYF. In nucleotides, the CDR3 is TGTGCCTGGAGTACCGGGACAGGGGGCCTGTCAGATACGCAGTATTTT.

CDR3 in amino acids: CASSLGTRVETQYF. The DNA of the CDR3 is TGCGCCAGCAGCTTGGGGACTAGGGTGGAGACCCAGTACTTC. This chain uses TRBV5-1 with TRBJ2-5; TRBD2 aligns across 7 bases. Looked up from germline, CDR1 is SGHRS and CDR2 is YFSETQ. The junction had 4 bases not matched to a gene; V was cut back by 0 bases and J by 5 bases. This CDR3 is built from 14 residues.

J is TRBJ2-3 and V is TRBV7-3, with 14 bases identical to TRBD2. Trimming removed 4 bases from V and 3 bases from J; junction bases left unmatched: 3. There are 16 residues in the CDR3. Germline values: CDR1 SGHTA, CDR2 FQGTGA. CDR3 DNA: TGTGCCAGCAGCTATGGACTAGCGGGAGGTACAGATACGCAGTATTTT. Translation: CASSYGLAGGTDTQYF.